Below, one T cell receptor beta chain is given with its context. The antigen is undetermined. This entry is derived from a study of shared clonotypes between healthy human individuals. Whole-study findings and limits: In having few donors, the study represented limited genetic and exposure-history diversity.

This CDR3 contains 13 residues. Germline loops: CDR1 SGHDT, CDR2 YYEEEE. Between the trimmed V and J ends, which lost 3 bases and 4 bases, there was a span of 10 bases. Only CD45RO-negative cells positively selected for CCR7 counted as naive CD8 cells, so terminally differentiated effector memory CD45RA+ cells were excluded. Recent acute infections and vaccinations were absent in the healthy HIV-negative adult donors. The method was immunoSEQ multiplex PCR; TCRdb's version includes in-frame clones alone and lacks a portion of them. The sample includes some 2,000,000 clones, around 96% of them seen just once.

Sequenced sample: naive CD8+ T cells sorted from blood. The receptor was derived from a man aged 18-30 years in good health. The chain uses TRBV5-6 and TRBJ1-1; D is unresolved. The CDR3 loop is CASSSYMGTEAFF. CDR3 in DNA: TGTGCCAGCAGCTCCTACATGGGCACTGAAGCTTTCTTT.